These 28 T cell receptor beta chains came from one sample sequenced in a study of blood T cell repertoires in COVID-19. The table came from immunoSEQ multiplex PCR; TCRdb's copy has only in-frame clones and leaves some out. In the table there are roughly 60,000 clones, 78% of which are singletons. The specimen sequenced was peripheral blood. These receptor sequences come from a human donor in a cohort sampled during active COVID-19.

This chain uses TRBV7-2 with TRBJ1-3; D unresolved. The germline CDR1 and CDR2 sequences are SGHTA and FQGNSA. CDR3 length: 16 residues. The V end lost 5 bases, the J end lost 0 bases, and 14 bases lay between the germline ends. CDR3 residues: CASSPWRVSSGNTIYF. In DNA, the CDR3 is TGTGCCAGCAGCCCCTGGAGGGTGAGCTCTGGAAACACCATATATTTT.

V and J are TRBV2 and TRBJ1-5, with 7 bases matching TRBD1. The CDR3 covers 14 residues. V dropped 5 bases and J dropped 2; count of bases not matched to a gene: 3. Germline CDR1 is SNHLY and CDR2 is FYNNEI. The CDR3 loop reads CASSRGLGNQPQHF. As DNA, the CDR3 is TGTGCCAGCAGTAGGGGGCTCGGCAATCAGCCCCAGCATTTT.

The table lists this clone with a few counts. This sequence joins TRBV28 and TRBJ2-3; 8 bases match TRBD1. Trimming cost V 5 bases and J 8 bases; bases outside gene matches: 12. The CDR3 is 15 residues long. Germline lookup yields CDR1 MDHEN and CDR2 SYDVKM. In DNA form, the CDR3 reads TGTGCCAGCAGTACCAACGGACAGGGAACGGGTACGCAGTATTTT. It encodes CASSTNGQGTGTQYF.

The rearrangement joins TRBV28 to TRBJ2-7, with a tentative D call TRBD2 (6 bases). The CDR3 consists of 12 residues. V lost 6 bases and J 4 bases, leaving 10 bases between the germline ends. CDR1 is MDHEN and CDR2 is SYDVKM in the germline V gene. The CDR3 bases are TGTGCCAGCAGCCAAGGGACTTACGAGCAGTACTTC. Its protein is CASSQGTYEQYF.

The gene calls are TRBV5-1 and TRBJ2-3, with 11 bases identical to TRBD2. CDR3 length equals 14 residues. V lost 1 base, J lost 5 bases, and 0 bases stayed unmatched. CDR1 and CDR2 from the germline V gene are SGHRS and YFSETQ. CDR3 protein: CASSLTSGGDTQYF. The CDR3, as DNA: TGCGCCAGCAGCTTGACTAGCGGGGGAGATACGCAGTATTTT.

The chain couples TRBV5-4 to TRBJ1-1; 7 bases are a match to TRBD1. The length of the CDR3 is 16 residues. The ends lost 2 bases at V and 2 bases at J; junction bases unmatched: 9. CDR1 is SGHNT and CDR2 is YYREEE in the germline V gene (reference sequence). The CDR3 sequence: CASSFPGTVRNTEAFF. The CDR3 DNA is TGTGCCAGCAGCTTTCCCGGGACAGTTAGAAACACTGAAGCTTTCTTT.

The chain employs TRBV7-2 and TRBJ2-3, with a tentative D call TRBD2 (5 bases). CDR3 length: 11 residues. The V end was cut by 1 base, the J end by 9 bases, with 5 bases between. CDR1 is SGHTA and CDR2 is FQGNSA in the germline V gene. The CDR3 nucleotides are TGTGCCAGCAGCTTAGGAGGGACGCAGTATTTT. Translating it yields CASSLGGTQYF. Looking up the rest from reference TRBV7-2 and TRBJ2-3 gives the full variable domain: GAGVSQSPSNKVTEKGKDVELRCDPISGHTALYWYRQSLGQGLEFLIYFQGNSAPDKSGLPSDRFSAERTGGSVSTLTIQRTQQEDSAVYLCASSLGGTQYFGPGTRLTVL.

This chain links TRBV2 with TRBJ2-1; weak D call: TRBD2 (6 bases). The CDR3 sequence is 12 residues long. V lost 5 bases and J 5 bases, leaving 7 bases between the germline ends. Germline CDR1 SNHLY, CDR2 FYNNEI. The CDR3 nucleotides are TGTGCCAGCAGTATAGCGGACAATGAGCAGTTCTTC. Translated, it gives CASSIADNEQFF.

The chain is built from TRBV7-9 and TRBJ2-2; 8 nucleotides align to TRBD1. The germline V gene has CDR1 SEHNR and CDR2 FQNEAQ (reference sequence). This CDR3 contains 14 residues. With V trimmed by 5 bases and J by 4 bases, 3 bases remained unmatched. In DNA, the CDR3 is TGTGCCAGCAGCCGGACAGGGCCCACCGGGGAGCTGTTTTTT. It is translated as CASSRTGPTGELFF.

This clone was seen a single time. The V gene is TRBV6-1, the J gene TRBJ1-6, with D possibly being TRBD1 (5 bases). Trimming left V 2 bases short and J 8 bases short, with 13 bases between. Germline V CDR1 and CDR2: MNHNS, SASEGT. The CDR3 is 15 residues long. CDR3 coding DNA: TGTGCCAGCAGTGAAACGGCAGGGATTGATTCACCCCTCCACTTT. This encodes CASSETAGIDSPLHF.

The chain couples TRBV28 to TRBJ2-1; 8 nucleotides line up with TRBD2. Trimming took 5 bases from V and 3 from J; bases not matched to a gene: 6. The CDR3 sequence is 15 residues long. Germline V gives CDR1 MDHEN, CDR2 SYDVKM. CDR3 coding DNA: TGTGCCAGCAGTCCCCCCGGGACTAGCTACAATGAGCAGTTCTTC. This gives the protein CASSPPGTSYNEQFF.

As for this clone: A read error may produce the germline difference seen at one junction end. The CDR3 DNA is TGTGCCTGCACTCCCGGGGTCCTCTTC. The encoded protein is CACTPGVLF. The rearrangement links TRBV30 to TRBJ1-2; no clear D. CDR1 is GTSNPN, CDR2 SVGIG, per germline (reference sequence). The CDR3 consists of 9 residues.

The rearrangement links TRBV2 to TRBJ2-3, with D possibly matching TRBD2 (6 bases). Trimming cost V 3 bases and J 2 bases, with 12 bases left between them. The CDR3 totals 15 residues. Germline values: CDR1 SNHLY, CDR2 FYNNEI. CDR3 sequence (DNA): TGTGCCAGCAGTGATGGCGGGACCTACACAGATACGCAGTATTTT. This translates into CASSDGGTYTDTQYF.

The CDR3 loop reads CSAKDRDEQFF. The CDR3 bases are TGCAGTGCGAAGGACAGGGATGAGCAGTTCTTC. The rearrangement links TRBV20-1 to TRBJ2-1, with 8 bases aligning to TRBD1. This CDR3 spans 11 amino acids. Losses at the gene ends were 6 bases for V and 8 bases for J; bases not matched to a gene: 3. The germline gives CDR1 DFQATT, CDR2 SNEGSKA (reference sequence).

The chain links TRBV20-1 to TRBJ2-1; 14 bases match TRBD2. From germline, CDR1 is DFQATT and CDR2 SNEGSKA (reference sequence). The length of the CDR3 is 17 residues. Trimming removed 3 bases from V and 0 bases from J; junction bases left unmatched: 4. CDR3 residues: CSASGTSGRSSYNEQFF. Written as DNA, the CDR3 is TGCAGTGCTAGTGGGACTAGCGGGAGAAGCTCCTACAATGAGCAGTTCTTC.

A single count supports this clone. The chain joins TRBV5-6 to TRBJ2-6; D is unclear. The CDR3 length is 15 residues. CDR1 is SGHDT, CDR2 YYEEEE, per germline. Trimming pared 0 bases from V and 4 bases from J, leaving 8 bases between. The CDR3 protein is CASSLGAAGANVLTF. In nucleotides, the CDR3 is TGTGCCAGCAGCTTGGGGGCCGCCGGGGCCAACGTCCTGACTTTC.

This chain joins TRBV5-4 and TRBJ1-1; D remains unclear. CDR3 length: 14 residues. CDR1 SGHNT and CDR2 YYREEE come from the germline V gene (reference sequence). The V end was cut by 0 bases, the J end by 6 bases, with 12 bases between. DNA of the CDR3: TGTGCCAGCAGCTTGGAGCGGGCATCCTCTGAAGCTTTCTTT. Encoded protein: CASSLERASSEAFF.

This chain links TRBV3-1 (or the pseudogene TRBV3-2) with TRBJ2-3; 11 nucleotides match TRBD2. This CDR3 comprises 18 residues. V trimming: 1 base; J trimming: 3 bases; junction bases outside the gene matches: 9. Germline assignment: CDR1 LGHDT and CDR2 YNNKEL (reference sequence). CDR3 in amino acids: CASSQAASGGIRTDTQYF. In DNA, the CDR3 is TGTGCCAGCAGCCAAGCGGCTAGCGGGGGGATCCGGACAGATACGCAGTATTTT.

There are a few counts of this clone. V is TRBV7-3 and J is TRBJ2-3; D perhaps matches TRBD2 (6 bases). From germline, CDR1 is SGHTA and CDR2 FQGTGA. Trimming pared 5 bases from V and 0 bases from J, leaving 15 bases between. The CDR3 covers 16 residues. CDR3 region: CASSPHSGLSTDTQYF. The DNA of the CDR3 is TGTGCCAGCAGCCCACATAGCGGACTTAGCACAGATACGCAGTATTTT.

V is TRBV19 and J is TRBJ2-3; TRBD2 agrees at 12 bases. Trimming at V came to 5 bases and at J to 1 base, leaving 7 bases not matched to a gene. CDR3 length equals 17 residues. Germline CDR1 reads LNHDA; CDR2 reads SQIVND (reference sequence). The DNA for the CDR3 is TGTGCCAGTAGTTGGCTAGCGGGGGGGAGGGGCACAGATACGCAGTATTTT. Amino acids: CASSWLAGGRGTDTQYF.

This chain uses TRBV19 with TRBJ1-5; TRBD1 matches 9 bases. This CDR3 has 15 residues. Germline V gives CDR1 LNHDA, CDR2 SQIVND (reference sequence). With 4 bases clipped from V and 3 bases from J, the junction kept 4 bases outside the gene matches. This CDR3 reads CASSSDRGDNQPQHF. CDR3 nucleotides: TGTGCCAGTAGTAGCGACAGGGGGGACAATCAGCCCCAGCATTTT. Based on the CDR3 plus reference TRBV19 and TRBJ1-5, the full variable domain is DGGITQSPKYLFRKEGQNVTLSCEQNLNHDAMYWYRQDPGQGLRLIYYSQIVNDFQKGDIAEGYSVSREKKESFPLTVTSAQKNPTAFYLCASSSDRGDNQPQHFGDGTRLSIL.

The chain is built from TRBV10-3 and TRBJ2-6; D uncertain. This CDR3 is built from 15 residues. V lost 0 bases, J lost 3 bases, and 6 bases lay in between. CDR1 and CDR2 (germline): ENHRY, SYGVKD. The CDR3 coding sequence is TGTGCCATCAGTGAGTCGGCGGTTGGGGCCAACGTCCTGACTTTC. Protein product: CAISESAVGANVLTF.

The CDR3 protein is CASSPDVGGDTQYF. The CDR3 bases are TGCGCCAGCAGCCCGGACGTGGGGGGAGATACGCAGTATTTT. V is TRBV5-1 and J is TRBJ2-3; possibly TRBD2 for D (6 bases). Germline CDR1 reads SGHRS; CDR2 reads YFSETQ. CDR3 length: 14 amino acids. V was cut by 4 bases and J by 5 bases, with 14 bases left in between.

The J gene is TRBJ1-5, the V gene TRBV28; D is unresolved. CDR3 length equals 16 residues. V lost 5 bases, J lost 1 base, and 15 bases lay in between. Germline V gene sequence: CDR1 MDHEN, CDR2 SYDVKM. The CDR3 DNA reads TGTGCCAGCAGTGTAGGGCGGTGGAGGAGCAATCAGCCCCAGCATTTT. Its protein product is CASSVGRWRSNQPQHF.

The J gene is TRBJ1-6, the V gene TRBV12-3 or TRBV12-4, with D hard to call. The V end lost 7 bases, the J end lost 9 bases, and 10 bases lay between the germline ends. CDR3 length equals 12 residues. CDR3 sequence: CASMSFGSPLHF. The CDR3 DNA follows: TGTGCCAGCATGAGCTTTGGTTCACCCCTCCACTTT.

V gene TRBV6-2 or TRBV6-3 combines with J gene TRBJ1-2, with 7 positions matching TRBD1. The V segment lost 0 bases and the J segment 2 bases; nucleotides outside the gene matches: 6. Per the germline V gene, CDR1 is MNHEY and CDR2 is SVGEGT. The length of the CDR3 is 16 residues. CDR3 region: CASSYSDYRGNYGYTF. The CDR3 region has the DNA TGTGCCAGCAGTTACTCCGATTACAGGGGAAACTATGGCTACACCTTC.

The rearrangement uses TRBV6-6 and TRBJ1-5; no clear D. Germline-derived CDR1 and CDR2 are MNHNY and SVGAGI (reference sequence). CDR3 length: 16 amino acids. The germline V and J ends were trimmed by 0 bases and 2 bases, with 11 bases remaining between them. CDR3 in amino acids: CASSYSNPVGNQPQHF. CDR3 sequence (DNA): TGTGCCAGCAGTTACTCGAACCCAGTGGGCAATCAGCCCCAGCATTTT.

CDR3 nucleotides: TGTGCCAGCAGCGTAGATAGCCGGGGGGAGCAGTACTTC. This encodes CASSVDSRGEQYF. The chain employs TRBV9 and TRBJ2-7, with D tentatively TRBD2 (6 bases). The V gene's germline CDR1 is SGDLS and CDR2 YYNGEE. This CDR3 comprises 13 residues. Trimming removed 0 bases at V and 7 bases at J, with 11 bases between.